This T cell receptor (beta chain) was captured in a study of OX40 agonist ivuxolimab in advanced cancers. With 6 bases removed from V and 1 base from J, the gap between germline ends came to 18 bases. Germline CDR1 and CDR2: LNHDA and SQIVND (reference sequence). CDR3 length: 17 amino acids. The repertoire was sequenced with immunoSEQ multiplex PCR; TCRdb's copy has only in-frame clones and lacks some. The table shows approximately 38,000 clones, with about nine tenths occurring only once. This chain links TRBV19 with TRBJ2-2; weak D call: TRBD2 (5 bases). Sequences were derived from CD4+ or CD8+ T cells sorted from blood, sampled in a trial of the OX40 agonist ivuxolimab. The source of this sequence is an adult with an advanced solid tumor such as melanoma, head and neck, liver or kidney cancer. CDR3 residues: CASSPTSYGENTGELFF. The CDR3 region has the DNA TGTGCCAGTAGCCCAACCTCCTACGGGGAGAACACCGGGGAGCTGTTTTTT.